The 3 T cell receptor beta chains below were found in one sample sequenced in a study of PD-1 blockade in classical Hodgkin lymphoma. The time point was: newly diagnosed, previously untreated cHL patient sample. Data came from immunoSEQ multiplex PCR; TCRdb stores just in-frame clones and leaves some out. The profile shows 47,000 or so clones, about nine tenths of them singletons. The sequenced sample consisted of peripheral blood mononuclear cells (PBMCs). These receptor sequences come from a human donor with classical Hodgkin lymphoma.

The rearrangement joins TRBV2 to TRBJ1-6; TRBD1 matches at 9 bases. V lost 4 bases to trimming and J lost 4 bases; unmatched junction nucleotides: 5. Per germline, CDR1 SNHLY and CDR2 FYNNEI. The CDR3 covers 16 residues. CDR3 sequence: CASSGIGQGYNSPLHF. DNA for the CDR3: TGTGCCAGCAGTGGAATAGGACAGGGGTATAATTCACCCCTCCACTTT.

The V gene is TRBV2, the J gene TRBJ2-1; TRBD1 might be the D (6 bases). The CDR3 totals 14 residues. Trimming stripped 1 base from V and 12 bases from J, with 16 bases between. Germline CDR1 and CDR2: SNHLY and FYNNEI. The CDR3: CASSEDRALSGQFF. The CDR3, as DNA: TGTGCCAGCAGTGAAGACAGGGCCCTCAGCGGGCAGTTCTTC.

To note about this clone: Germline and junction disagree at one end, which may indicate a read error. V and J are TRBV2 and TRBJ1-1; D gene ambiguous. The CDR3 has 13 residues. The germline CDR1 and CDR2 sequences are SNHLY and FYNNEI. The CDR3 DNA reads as TGTGCCAGCAGCGAAGGGAGGCCCACTGAAGCTTTCTTT. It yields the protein CASSEGRPTEAFF.